Listed here is a single TCR beta chain. Sampling of blood occurred at baseline, cycle 4 day 1, and cycle 7 day 1. Sequencing was performed with immunoSEQ multiplex PCR; in TCRdb, only in-frame clones are kept and a portion is missing. The sample has about 70,000 clones; roughly four fifths are singletons. This entry is derived from a study of OX40 agonist ivuxolimab in advanced cancers. For the study at large: The drug used for patients, ivuxolimab, was an agonistic anti-OX40 (CD134) antibody. Aged roughly 23 to 90 with a mean of approximately 57 years, they were less than 90% male. Dose-escalation patients' cancers were hepatocellular carcinoma, melanoma, renal cell or head and neck cancer.

Trimming took off 4 bases at V and 0 bases at J, with 14 bases between the two ends. Germline V gives CDR1 SGHNT, CDR2 YYREEE (reference sequence). The CDR3 contains 16 residues. This chain links TRBV5-4 with TRBJ2-1; the D gene is possibly TRBD2 (6 bases). The sequencing used CD4+ or CD8+ T cells sorted from blood, collected in a trial of the OX40 agonist ivuxolimab. This clonotype originated in an adult with an advanced solid tumor such as melanoma, head and neck, liver or kidney cancer. CDR3 bases: TGTGCCAGCAGCCCTCGCCCGGGAGCCTCCTACAATGAGCAGTTCTTC. Protein: CASSPRPGASYNEQFF.